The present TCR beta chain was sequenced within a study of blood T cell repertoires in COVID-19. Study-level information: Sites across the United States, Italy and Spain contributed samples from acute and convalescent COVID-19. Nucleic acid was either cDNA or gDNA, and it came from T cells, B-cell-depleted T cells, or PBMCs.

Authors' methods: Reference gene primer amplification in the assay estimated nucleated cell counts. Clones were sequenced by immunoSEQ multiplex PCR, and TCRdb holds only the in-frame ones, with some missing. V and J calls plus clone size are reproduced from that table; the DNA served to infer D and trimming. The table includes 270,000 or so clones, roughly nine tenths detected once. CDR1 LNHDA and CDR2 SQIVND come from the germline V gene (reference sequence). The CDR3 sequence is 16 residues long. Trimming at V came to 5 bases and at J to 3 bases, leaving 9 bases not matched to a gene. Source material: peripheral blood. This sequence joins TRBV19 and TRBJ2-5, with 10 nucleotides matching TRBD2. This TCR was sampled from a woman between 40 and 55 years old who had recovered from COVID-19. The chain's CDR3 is CASSVLAGVSEETQYF. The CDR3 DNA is TGTGCCAGTAGTGTGCTAGCGGGGGTCTCGGAAGAGACCCAGTACTTC. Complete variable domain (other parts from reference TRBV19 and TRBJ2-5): DGGITQSPKYLFRKEGQNVTLSCEQNLNHDAMYWYRQDPGQGLRLIYYSQIVNDFQKGDIAEGYSVSREKKESFPLTVTSAQKNPTAFYLCASSVLAGVSEETQYFGPGTRLLVL.